This T cell receptor (beta chain) stems from a study of blood T cell repertoires in COVID-19. Each participant's cohort was designated according to participant-reported clinical history. What the recovered Cohort 3 donors had was two negative PCRs, clearance, or symptom resolution. Only in-frame clones appear in the TCRdb table, and some are missing; sequencing was by immunoSEQ multiplex PCR. The sample gives around 150,000 clones, roughly 84% of which show up once; over 10% is in the top ten. Germline V gives CDR1 LNHDA, CDR2 SQIVND (reference sequence). J lost 1 base, V lost 4 bases, and 8 bases had no gene match. This CDR3 is built from 16 residues.

This TCR derives from an older woman who had recovered from COVID-19. Source material: PBMCs or T cells enriched from blood (not recorded which). The rearrangement links TRBV19 to TRBJ2-5; 8 nucleotides line up with TRBD2. CDR3 DNA sequence: TGTGCCAGTAGTAGAGACGTAGCGGGGCCCCAAGAGACCCAGTACTTC. It translates to CASSRDVAGPQETQYF.